These 24 T cell receptor beta chains originate from one sample sequenced in a study of blood T cells in healthy people across ages. PCR was performed a second time for about 6 to 12 cycles using a sample-barcoded 5' primer and a J-beta primer mix. TCRdb reprocessed the 5' RACE reads via MiXCR and lists one record per CDR3 protein. The table records 1.5 million to 2 million distinct CDR3 sequences, under 30% of them present only once. The material sequenced was blood. All receptors derive from a woman aged 25 to 45 in good health.

In DNA form, the CDR3 reads TGTGCCAGCAGCCAAGACCTTCTAGTAGGCGGGCAGTACTTC. This translates into CASSQDLLVGGQYF. The gene calls are TRBV4-2 and TRBJ2-7; D is unclear. Trimming took 0 bases from V and 9 from J, leaving 15 bases between them. The germline gives CDR1 LGHNA, CDR2 YNFKEQ. The CDR3 is made up of 14 amino acids.

The chain couples TRBV3-1 to TRBJ2-7; D may be TRBD1 or TRBD2 (5 bases each). V dropped 4 bases and J dropped 6 bases, with 19 bases sitting between them. CDR1 is LGHDT and CDR2 is YNNKEL in the germline V gene (reference sequence). The CDR3 spans 15 residues. This chain's CDR3 is CASSRVNRPGSEQYF. The DNA of the CDR3 is TGTGCCAGCAGCCGAGTTAACAGGCCGGGGAGCGAGCAGTACTTC.

The genes are TRBV4-1 and TRBJ1-1; the D is unclear. V lost 0 bases and J 8 bases, leaving 19 bases between the germline ends. This CDR3 has 16 amino acids. Germline V gene sequence: CDR1 MGHRA, CDR2 YSYEKL. CDR3 amino acids: CASSQDWASGATEAFF. CDR3 nucleotide sequence: TGCGCCAGCAGCCAAGATTGGGCGTCAGGTGCCACCGAAGCTTTCTTT.

This chain uses TRBV24-1 with TRBJ2-1; 10 bases fit TRBD2. The CDR3 covers 17 residues. Germline CDR1 and CDR2: KGHDR and SFDVKD. Trimming took 0 bases from V and 9 from J; bases not matched to a gene: 10. CDR3 bases: TGTGCCACCAGTGATTTGGGTTCTAGCGGGGGTTTGGGTGAGCAGTTCTTC. This translates into CATSDLGSSGGLGEQFF.

The CDR3 DNA follows: TGTGCCAGCAGCCGGACTAGCTCCAGCTCCTACAATGAGCAGTTCTTC. Its protein is CASSRTSSSSYNEQFF. The rearrangement uses TRBV2 and TRBJ2-1; TRBD2 aligns across 8 bases. This CDR3 contains 16 residues. Per germline, CDR1 SNHLY and CDR2 FYNNEI. V lost 6 bases and J lost 0; bases outside the gene matches: 7. Supplemented by reference TRBV2 and TRBJ2-1, the full variable domain reads EPEVTQTPSHQVTQMGQEVILRCVPISNHLYFYWYRQILGQKVEFLVSFYNNEISEKSEIFDDQFSVERPDGSNFTLKIRSTKLEDSAMYFCASSRTSSSSYNEQFFGPGTRLTVL.

The gene calls are TRBV5-5 and TRBJ1-5; TRBD1 is a possible D gene (5 bases). Germline-derived CDR1 and CDR2 are SGHKS and YYEKEE (reference sequence). This CDR3 has 16 residues. Deletions cut 3 bases from V and 10 bases from J, with 23 bases between. CDR3 sequence (DNA): TGTGCCAGCAGCTCCCTACCCCCGGGGACCCTATCCCCCCAGCATTTT. Residues: CASSSLPPGTLSPQHF.

The genes are TRBV24-1 and TRBJ2-4; D possibly corresponds to TRBD2 (5 bases). Trimming shortened V by 3 bases and J by 13 bases, and 21 bases separated the two germline ends. This CDR3 has 15 amino acids. Germline CDR1 KGHDR, CDR2 SFDVKD. Written as DNA, the CDR3 is TGTGCCACCAGTGATAGCCCCTCTAGCATCGGGGAGCAGTACTTC. It specifies CATSDSPSSIGEQYF.

The J gene is TRBJ1-2, the V gene TRBV12-3 or TRBV12-4; D possibly corresponds to TRBD1 (6 bases). The V gene lost 0 bases and the J gene lost 8 bases, with 13 bases spanning the gap. The CDR3 totals 14 residues. Written as DNA, the CDR3 is TGTGCCAGCAGTTTAGCCGGGGGCCTCCGCGGCTACACCTTC. This codes for CASSLAGGLRGYTF.

Comments on this clonotype: A clone one base away is much larger, so this may be a read error. This chain uses TRBV29-1 with TRBJ2-1; D remains ambiguous. The CDR3 runs to 11 residues. The germline CDR1 and CDR2 sequences are SQVTM and ANQGSEA. V lost 1 base to trimming and J lost 13 bases, with 11 bases between them. The CDR3 loop reads CSVEGGPVQFF. In DNA form, the CDR3 reads TGCAGCGTTGAAGGGGGTCCCGTACAGTTCTTC.

This clonotype turned up a few times. The rearrangement joins TRBV6-6 to TRBJ2-1; D possibly uses TRBD1 or TRBD2 (5 bases each). Looked up from germline, CDR1 is MNHNY and CDR2 is SVGAGI (reference sequence). The V end was cut by 2 bases, the J end by 5 bases, with 10 bases between. CDR3 length equals 14 residues. CDR3 coding DNA: TGTGCCAGCAGTTACGGGGGAAGAAACAATGAGCAGTTCTTC. This translates into CASSYGGRNNEQFF.

This clonotype was counted between two and nine times. This chain uses TRBV12-3 or TRBV12-4 with TRBJ1-6; 8 bases fit TRBD1. V trimming: 4 bases; J trimming: 9 bases; junction bases outside the gene matches: 8. This CDR3 is 15 amino acids long. In DNA, the CDR3 is TGTGCCAGCAGTTCTCTCGGACAGGGTCGTTCACCCCTCCACTTT. Amino acid sequence: CASSSLGQGRSPLHF.

The V gene is TRBV20-1, the J gene TRBJ1-5; TRBD1 might be the D (6 bases). Germline assignment: CDR1 DFQATT and CDR2 SNEGSKA (reference sequence). Trimming took off 3 bases at V and 4 bases at J, with 13 bases between the two ends. This CDR3 spans 14 amino acids. DNA of the CDR3: TGCAGTGCTAGGCGGGGGCGAGGGAATCAGCCCCAGCATTTT. It codes for CSARRGRGNQPQHF.

This clonotype was seen a few times. V is TRBV29-1 and J is TRBJ2-7, with 7 nucleotides matching TRBD1. Per germline, CDR1 SQVTM and CDR2 ANQGSEA. The CDR3 length is 14 residues. The J segment lost 0 bases and the V segment lost 4 bases, leaving 6 bases of the junction unmatched. CDR3 coding DNA: TGCAGCGTTGTCCCACAGGGGAGCTCCTACGAGCAGTACTTC. Protein: CSVVPQGSSYEQYF.

The gene calls are TRBV5-1 and TRBJ1-2; D uncertain. The CDR3 spans 13 residues. The V gene lost 0 bases and the J gene lost 5 bases, with 8 bases spanning the gap. Per germline, CDR1 SGHRS and CDR2 YFSETQ. The DNA for the CDR3 is TGCGCCAGCAGCTTGGCCCCGGATTATGGCTACACCTTC. Translating gives CASSLAPDYGYTF.

The rearrangement links TRBV12-3 or TRBV12-4 to TRBJ1-6; D gene uncertain. V shed 6 bases and J shed 10 bases, with 10 bases lying between them. CDR3 length equals 12 residues. CDR3 nucleotides: TGTGCCAGCAGGGCGTGGGGATCACCCCTCCACTTT. This sequence encodes CASRAWGSPLHF.

The chain has TRBV5-5 and TRBJ1-2, with D tentatively TRBD1 (6 bases). Germline loops: CDR1 SGHKS, CDR2 YYEKEE (reference sequence). The CDR3 is made up of 16 amino acids. Trimming left V 2 bases short and J 0 bases short, with 14 bases between. CDR3: CASSFMGAATNYGYTF. The CDR3 nucleotides are TGTGCCAGCAGCTTTATGGGGGCAGCAACTAACTATGGCTACACCTTC.

This clonotype was detected only a few times. One end of the junction fails to match germline, which may point to a read error. The chain has TRBV2 and TRBJ2-1, with D unclear. CDR1 is SNHLY, CDR2 FYNNEI, per germline. The CDR3 has 15 amino acids. CDR3 coding DNA: TGTGCCAGCAGGCCCGACTGTGGCTCCCACAATGAGCAGTTCTTC. Encoded protein: CASRPDCGSHNEQFF. The full variable domain, with the rest looked up from reference TRBV2 and TRBJ2-1, is EPEVTQTPSHQVTQMGQEVILRCVPISNHLYFYWYRQILGQKVEFLVSFYNNEISEKSEIFDDQFSVERPDGSNFTLKIRSTKLEDSAMYFCASRPDCGSHNEQFFGPGTRLTVL.

The chain recombines TRBV6-5 with TRBJ1-1; no clear D gene. Germline CDR1 is MNHEY and CDR2 is SVGAGI. The ends were cut back, 2 bases at V and 3 bases at J, with 7 bases in the middle. The CDR3 runs to 13 residues. CDR3: CASSYGPDTEAFF. In DNA, the CDR3 is TGTGCCAGCAGTTACGGGCCCGACACTGAAGCTTTCTTT.

Ten or more counts support this clonotype. The V gene is TRBV7-8, the J gene TRBJ2-7; no firm D call. The CDR3 is 14 residues long. Trimming left V 2 bases short and J 4 bases short, with 12 bases between. CDR1 and CDR2 from the germline V gene are SGHVS and FQNEAQ. Written as DNA, the CDR3 is TGTGCCAGCAGCTTATGGGCAGGTCCGTACGAGCAGTACTTC. This codes for CASSLWAGPYEQYF.

This clonotype was counted ten times or more. The rearrangement joins TRBV7-6 to TRBJ2-1; D might be TRBD2 (6 bases). The ends were cut back, 5 bases at V and 7 bases at J, with 18 bases in the middle. The CDR3 contains 15 residues. CDR1 SGHVS and CDR2 FNYEAQ come from the germline V gene. The CDR3 DNA reads TGTGCCAGCAGCCCCAATAGCGGCATCGTAAATGAGCAGTTCTTC. It translates to CASSPNSGIVNEQFF.

On this clonotype itself: A much larger clone sits a single nucleotide away, making a read error possible. The V and J genes are TRBV9 and TRBJ2-1, with TRBD2 identical over 9 bases. This CDR3 contains 15 residues. V was clipped by 5 bases and J by 7 bases; unmatched bases: 10. Germline V gene data show CDR1 as SGDLS and CDR2 as YYNGEE. The CDR3 loop is CASSPLSGRWNEQFF. The DNA of the CDR3 is TGTGCCAGCAGTCCTCTCAGCGGGAGGTGGAATGAGCAGTTCTTC.

The chain uses TRBV20-1 and TRBJ1-2; perhaps TRBD1 as D (6 bases). Trimming left V 6 bases short and J 4 bases short, with 24 bases between. From germline, CDR1 is DFQATT and CDR2 SNEGSKA (reference sequence). This CDR3 comprises 16 residues. CDR3 DNA sequence: TGCAGTGCCGAAGATCAGGACAGCCTAGGGGGCTATGGCTACACCTTC. Translating it yields CSAEDQDSLGGYGYTF.

This clonotype was picked up many times. This chain uses TRBV7-9 with TRBJ2-6; a weak D match, TRBD1 (5 bases). The germline V and J ends were trimmed by 0 bases and 2 bases, with 5 bases remaining between them. Germline V CDR1 and CDR2: SEHNR, FQNEAQ (reference sequence). The length of the CDR3 is 15 residues. CDR3 coding DNA: TGTGCCAGCAGCTTAGCCAGGGCTGGGGCCAACGTCCTGACTTTC. It codes for CASSLARAGANVLTF.

The table lists this clonotype with a few counts. CDR3: CAIGGRVYEQYF. The CDR3 DNA sequence: TGTGCCATCGGCGGGAGGGTTTACGAGCAGTACTTC. The chain carries TRBV10-3 and TRBJ2-7; 9 bases are shared with TRBD2. The CDR3 is made up of 12 amino acids. Germline values: CDR1 ENHRY, CDR2 SYGVKD. Unmatched junction bases numbered 3, after V lost 8 bases and J lost 4 bases.